This TCR beta chain was captured in a study of blood T cells in healthy people across ages. J gave up 5 bases and V 5 bases, and 9 bases lay outside the gene matches. The CDR3 totals 15 residues. The second PCR ran roughly 7 to 12 cycles with a sample-barcoded 5' primer and J-beta primers. TCRdb analysed the 5' RACE reads with MiXCR anew, one entry per CDR3 protein. The repertoire holds hundreds of thousands of distinct CDR3 sequences, with around 45% as singletons. Study outcomes and limitations: Diversity was estimated from one million T cells, and these estimates were considered underestimates.

A word on this clonotype: Its antigen is as yet unknown.

The sample consisted of blood. This chain uses TRBV12-3 or TRBV12-4 with TRBJ1-5; TRBD1 matches at 7 bases. The sequence came from a man at least 80 years old in good health. CDR3 nucleotide sequence: TGTGCCAGCAGTAAGCTGACAGGGTCGGATCAGCCCCAGCATTTT. Its protein is CASSKLTGSDQPQHF.